This T cell receptor beta chain was profiled in a study of cytomegalovirus exposure and HLA in healthy donors. In the study overall: An early release of data contained roughly 86 million unique TCRs, which came from HLA-typed donors. General observations from the study: Indistinguishability led to the exclusion of some V segments, TRBV6-2 and TRBV6-3 included. Immune exposure data for these donors was limited to CMV serostatus.

V shed 4 bases and J shed 4 bases, with 7 bases lying between them. The CDR3 has 13 residues. Germline CDR1 SNHLY, CDR2 FYNNEI. With respect to this clone: The antigen remains undetermined.

The PCR employed 60 Vbeta primers together with 13 Jbeta primers. TCRdb keeps only in-frame clones here, not all; method: immunoSEQ multiplex PCR. Of around 110,000 clones in the sample, 66% are singletons; the top ten hold approximately 1.5%. The V gene is TRBV2, the J gene TRBJ2-2; D remains unclear. Sequenced sample: PBMCs. This clonotype originated in a man between 18 and 35 years old in good health and CMV-seronegative. CDR3 amino acids: CASSVQSTGELFF. For the CDR3, the DNA is TGTGCCAGCAGTGTTCAGTCCACCGGGGAGCTGTTTTTT.